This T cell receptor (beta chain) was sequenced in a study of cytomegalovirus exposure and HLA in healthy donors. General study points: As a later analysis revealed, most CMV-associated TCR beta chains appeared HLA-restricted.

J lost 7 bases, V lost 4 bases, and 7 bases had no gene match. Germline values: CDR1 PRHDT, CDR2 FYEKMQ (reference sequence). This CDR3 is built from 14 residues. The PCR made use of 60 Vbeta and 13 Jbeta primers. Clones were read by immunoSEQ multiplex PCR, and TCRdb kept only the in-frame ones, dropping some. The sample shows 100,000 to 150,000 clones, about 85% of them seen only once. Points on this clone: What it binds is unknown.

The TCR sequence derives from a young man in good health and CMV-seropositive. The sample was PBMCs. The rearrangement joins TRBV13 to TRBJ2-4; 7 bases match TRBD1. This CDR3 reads CASSSRQGGNIQYF. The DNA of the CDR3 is TGTGCCAGCAGCTCGAGACAGGGTGGGAACATTCAGTACTTC. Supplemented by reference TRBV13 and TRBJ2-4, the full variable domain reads AAGVIQSPRHLIKEKRETATLKCYPIPRHDTVYWYQQGPGQDPQFLISFYEKMQSDKGSIPDRFSAQQFSDYHSELNMSSLELGDSALYFCASSSRQGGNIQYFGAGTRLSVL.